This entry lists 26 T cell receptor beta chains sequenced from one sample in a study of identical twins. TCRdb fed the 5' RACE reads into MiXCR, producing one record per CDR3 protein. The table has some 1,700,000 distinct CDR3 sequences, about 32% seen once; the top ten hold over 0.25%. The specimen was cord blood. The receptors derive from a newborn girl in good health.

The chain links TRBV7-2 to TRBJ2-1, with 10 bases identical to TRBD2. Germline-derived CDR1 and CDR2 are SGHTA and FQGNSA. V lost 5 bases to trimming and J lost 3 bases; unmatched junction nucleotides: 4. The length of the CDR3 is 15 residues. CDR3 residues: CASSKTSGDYNEQFF. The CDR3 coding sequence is TGTGCCAGCAGCAAAACTAGCGGGGACTACAATGAGCAGTTCTTC. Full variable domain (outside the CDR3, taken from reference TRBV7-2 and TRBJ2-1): GAGVSQSPSNKVTEKGKDVELRCDPISGHTALYWYRQSLGQGLEFLIYFQGNSAPDKSGLPSDRFSAERTGGSVSTLTIQRTQQEDSAVYLCASSKTSGDYNEQFFGPGTRLTVL.

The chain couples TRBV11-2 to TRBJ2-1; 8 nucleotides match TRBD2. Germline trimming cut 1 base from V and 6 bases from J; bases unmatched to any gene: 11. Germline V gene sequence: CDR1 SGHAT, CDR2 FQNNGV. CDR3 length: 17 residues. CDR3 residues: CASSLVTGGMGPNEQFF. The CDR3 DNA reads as TGTGCCAGCAGCTTAGTCACGGGGGGGATGGGTCCCAATGAGCAGTTCTTC.

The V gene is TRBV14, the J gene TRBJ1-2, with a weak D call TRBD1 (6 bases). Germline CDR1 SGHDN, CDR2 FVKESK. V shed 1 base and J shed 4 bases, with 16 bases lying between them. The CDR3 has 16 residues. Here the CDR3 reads CASSQGYPGHFYGYTF. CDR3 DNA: TGTGCCAGCAGCCAAGGCTACCCGGGACACTTCTATGGCTACACCTTC.

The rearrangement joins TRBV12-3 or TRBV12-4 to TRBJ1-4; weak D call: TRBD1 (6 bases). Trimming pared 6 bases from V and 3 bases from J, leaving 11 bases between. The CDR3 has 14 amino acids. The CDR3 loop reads CASRQGWSNEKLFF. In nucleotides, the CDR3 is TGTGCCAGCAGACAGGGTTGGTCTAATGAAAAACTGTTTTTT.

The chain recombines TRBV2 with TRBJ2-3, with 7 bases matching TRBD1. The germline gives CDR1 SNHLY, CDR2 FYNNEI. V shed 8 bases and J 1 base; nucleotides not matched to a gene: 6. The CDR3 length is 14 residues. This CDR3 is CASLPTGGTDTQYF. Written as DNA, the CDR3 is TGTGCCAGCTTACCTACAGGGGGCACAGATACGCAGTATTTT.

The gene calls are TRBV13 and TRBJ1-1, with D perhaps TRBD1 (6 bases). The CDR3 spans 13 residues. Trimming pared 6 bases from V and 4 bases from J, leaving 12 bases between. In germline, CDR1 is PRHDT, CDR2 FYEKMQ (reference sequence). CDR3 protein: CASSANRVTEAFF. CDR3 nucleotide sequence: TGTGCCAGCAGTGCCAACAGGGTCACTGAAGCTTTCTTT.

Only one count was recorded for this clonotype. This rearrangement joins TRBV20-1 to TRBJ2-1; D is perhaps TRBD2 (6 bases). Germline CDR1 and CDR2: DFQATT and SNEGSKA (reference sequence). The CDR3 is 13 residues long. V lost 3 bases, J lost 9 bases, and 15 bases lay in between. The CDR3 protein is CSASGAGPREQFF. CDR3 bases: TGCAGTGCTAGTGGGGCGGGGCCCCGTGAGCAGTTCTTC.

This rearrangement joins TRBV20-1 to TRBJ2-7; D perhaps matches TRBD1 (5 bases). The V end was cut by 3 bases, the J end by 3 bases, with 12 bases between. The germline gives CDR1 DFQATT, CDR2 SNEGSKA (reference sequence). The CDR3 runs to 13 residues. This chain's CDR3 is CSARRQGHYEQYF. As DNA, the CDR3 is TGCAGTGCTAGGCGGCAGGGCCACTACGAGCAGTACTTC.

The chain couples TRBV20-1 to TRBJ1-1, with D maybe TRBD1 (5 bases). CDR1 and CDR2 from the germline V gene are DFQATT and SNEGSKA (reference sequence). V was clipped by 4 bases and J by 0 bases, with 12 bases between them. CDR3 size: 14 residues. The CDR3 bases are TGCAGTGCTAAAAGGGGCAGTATGAACACTGAAGCTTTCTTT. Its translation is CSAKRGSMNTEAFF.

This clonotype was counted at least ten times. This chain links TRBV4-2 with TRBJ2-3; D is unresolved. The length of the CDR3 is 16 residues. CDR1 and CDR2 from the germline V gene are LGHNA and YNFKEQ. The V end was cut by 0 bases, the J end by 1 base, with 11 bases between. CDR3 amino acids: CASSQDQWFGTDTQYF. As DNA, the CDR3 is TGTGCCAGCAGCCAAGATCAATGGTTCGGCACAGATACGCAGTATTTT.

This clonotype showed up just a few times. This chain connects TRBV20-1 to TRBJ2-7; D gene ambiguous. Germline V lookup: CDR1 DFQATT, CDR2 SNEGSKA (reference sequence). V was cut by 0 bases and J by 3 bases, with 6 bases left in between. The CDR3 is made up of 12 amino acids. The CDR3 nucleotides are TGCAGTGCTAGAGAGGATCGCTACGAGCAGTACTTC. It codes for CSAREDRYEQYF.

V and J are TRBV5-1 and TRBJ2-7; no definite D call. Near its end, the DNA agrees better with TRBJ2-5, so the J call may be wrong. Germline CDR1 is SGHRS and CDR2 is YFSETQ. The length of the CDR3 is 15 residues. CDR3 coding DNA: TGCGCCAGCAGCCCCCGACCCCCCAGGCGGGAGACCCAGTACTTC. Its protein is CASSPRPPRRETQYF.

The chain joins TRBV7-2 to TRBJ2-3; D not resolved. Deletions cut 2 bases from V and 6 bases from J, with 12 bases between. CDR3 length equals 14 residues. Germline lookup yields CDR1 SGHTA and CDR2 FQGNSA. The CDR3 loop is CASSLYVSRDTQYF. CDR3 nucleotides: TGTGCCAGCAGCTTATATGTTAGCAGGGATACGCAGTATTTT. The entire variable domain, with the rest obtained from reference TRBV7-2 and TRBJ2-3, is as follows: GAGVSQSPSNKVTEKGKDVELRCDPISGHTALYWYRQSLGQGLEFLIYFQGNSAPDKSGLPSDRFSAERTGGSVSTLTIQRTQQEDSAVYLCASSLYVSRDTQYFGPGTRLTVL.

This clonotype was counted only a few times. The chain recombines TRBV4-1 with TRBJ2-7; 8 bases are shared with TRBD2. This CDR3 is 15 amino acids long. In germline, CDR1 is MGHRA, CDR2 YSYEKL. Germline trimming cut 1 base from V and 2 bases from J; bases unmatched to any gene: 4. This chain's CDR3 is CASSQVPSGPYEQYF. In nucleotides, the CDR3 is TGCGCCAGCAGCCAAGTCCCTAGCGGGCCCTACGAGCAGTACTTC.

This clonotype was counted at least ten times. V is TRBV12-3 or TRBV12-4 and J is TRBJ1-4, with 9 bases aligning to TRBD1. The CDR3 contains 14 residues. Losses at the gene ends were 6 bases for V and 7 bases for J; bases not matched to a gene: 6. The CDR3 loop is CASSLRGQGEKLFF. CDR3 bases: TGTGCCAGCAGCTTAAGGGGACAGGGTGAAAAACTGTTTTTT.

CDR3 DNA sequence: TGCAGTGCTAGAGAAGGGACTACCCCTTACGAGCAGTACTTC. It encodes CSAREGTTPYEQYF. The genes are TRBV20-1 and TRBJ2-7, with TRBD2 matching over 7 bases. The germline gives CDR1 DFQATT, CDR2 SNEGSKA (reference sequence). The CDR3 has 14 amino acids. The V gene end was trimmed by 0 bases and the J gene end by 4 bases; junction bases not matched to a gene: 6.

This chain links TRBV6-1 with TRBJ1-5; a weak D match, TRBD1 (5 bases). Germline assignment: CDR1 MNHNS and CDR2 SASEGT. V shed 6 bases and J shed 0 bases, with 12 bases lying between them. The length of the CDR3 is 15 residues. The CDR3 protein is CASSTGRDSNQPQHF. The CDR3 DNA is TGTGCCAGCAGCACGGGACGGGATAGCAATCAGCCCCAGCATTTT.

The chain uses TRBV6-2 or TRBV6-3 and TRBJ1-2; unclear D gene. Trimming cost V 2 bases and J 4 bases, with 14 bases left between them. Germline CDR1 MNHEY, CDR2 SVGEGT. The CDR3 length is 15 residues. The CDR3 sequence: CASSYASLGSYGYTF. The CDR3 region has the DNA TGTGCCAGCAGTTACGCGTCCCTTGGGAGCTATGGCTACACCTTC.

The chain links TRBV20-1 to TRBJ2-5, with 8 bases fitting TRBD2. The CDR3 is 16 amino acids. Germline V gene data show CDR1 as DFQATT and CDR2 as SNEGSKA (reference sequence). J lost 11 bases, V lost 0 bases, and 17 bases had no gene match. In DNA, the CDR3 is TGCAGTGCTAGAGATACGGGAGGGCCTCTTTGGAATGAGCAGTACTTC. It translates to CSARDTGGPLWNEQYF.

CDR3 nucleotides: TGCAGTGCTAGAGGTCTAACCTTAGATACGCAGTATTTT. This translates into CSARGLTLDTQYF. The gene calls are TRBV20-1 and TRBJ2-3; the D is unclear. The CDR3 totals 13 residues. In germline, CDR1 is DFQATT, CDR2 SNEGSKA (reference sequence). Trimming removed 1 base at V and 5 bases at J, with 10 bases between.

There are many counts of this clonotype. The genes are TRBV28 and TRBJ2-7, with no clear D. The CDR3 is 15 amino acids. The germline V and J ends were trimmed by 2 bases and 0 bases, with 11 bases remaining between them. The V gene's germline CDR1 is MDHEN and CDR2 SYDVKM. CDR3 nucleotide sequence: TGTGCCAGCAGTTTAGGCGGAGCTGGCTCCTACGAGCAGTACTTC. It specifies CASSLGGAGSYEQYF.

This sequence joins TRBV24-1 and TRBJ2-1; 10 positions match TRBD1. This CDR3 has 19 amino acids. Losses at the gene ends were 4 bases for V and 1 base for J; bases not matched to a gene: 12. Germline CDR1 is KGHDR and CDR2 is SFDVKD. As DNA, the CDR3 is TGTGCCACCAGTGACCGTCCCGGGACAGGGGTTGGTTCCTACAATGAGCAGTTCTTC. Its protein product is CATSDRPGTGVGSYNEQFF.

The CDR3, as DNA: TGCAGTGCTAAAGTTAGGAATCAGCCCCAGCATTTT. Its translation: CSAKVRNQPQHF. The chain recombines TRBV20-1 with TRBJ1-5; D remains unclear. The CDR3 spans 12 residues. V lost 4 bases to trimming and J lost 4 bases, with 8 bases between them. Germline V gene sequence: CDR1 DFQATT, CDR2 SNEGSKA (reference sequence).

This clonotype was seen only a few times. The CDR3 loop is CASAPHGLSRTLRDKETQYF. The CDR3 DNA sequence: TGCGCCAGCGCACCCCACGGACTCTCACGTACTCTGCGGGACAAAGAGACCCAGTACTTC. V gene TRBV4-1 combines with J gene TRBJ2-5, with D perhaps given as TRBD1 or TRBD2 (6 bases each). V shed 8 bases and J shed 3 bases, with 34 bases lying between them. This CDR3 spans 20 amino acids. Looked up from germline, CDR1 is MGHRA and CDR2 is YSYEKL.

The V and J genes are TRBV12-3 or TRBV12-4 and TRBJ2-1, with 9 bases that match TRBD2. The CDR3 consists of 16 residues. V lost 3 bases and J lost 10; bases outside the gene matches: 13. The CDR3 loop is CASSFFWVAGEYEQFF. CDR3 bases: TGTGCCAGCAGTTTTTTCTGGGTAGCGGGAGAATACGAGCAGTTCTTC.

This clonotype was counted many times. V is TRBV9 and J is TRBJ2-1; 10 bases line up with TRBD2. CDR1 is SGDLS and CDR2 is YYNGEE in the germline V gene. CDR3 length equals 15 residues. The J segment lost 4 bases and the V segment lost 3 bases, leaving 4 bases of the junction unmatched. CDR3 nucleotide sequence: TGTGCCAGCAGCGCTGGACTAGCGGAGTACAATGAGCAGTTCTTC. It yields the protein CASSAGLAEYNEQFF. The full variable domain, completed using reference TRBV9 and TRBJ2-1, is DSGVTQTPKHLITATGQRVTLRCSPRSGDLSVYWYQQSLDQGLQFLIQYYNGEERAKGNILERFSAQQFPDLHSELNLSSLELGDSALYFCASSAGLAEYNEQFFGPGTRLTVL.